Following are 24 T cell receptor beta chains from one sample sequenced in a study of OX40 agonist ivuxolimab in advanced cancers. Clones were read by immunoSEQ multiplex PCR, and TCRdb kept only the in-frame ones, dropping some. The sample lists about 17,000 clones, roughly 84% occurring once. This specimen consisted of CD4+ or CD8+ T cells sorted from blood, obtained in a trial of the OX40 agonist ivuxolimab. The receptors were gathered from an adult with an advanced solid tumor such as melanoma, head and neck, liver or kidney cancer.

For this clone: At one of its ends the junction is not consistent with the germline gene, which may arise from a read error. In DNA form, the CDR3 reads TGCGCCAGCAGTGATGAGACGGCTACCTACGGGCAGTACTTC. This gives the protein CASSDETATYGQYF. The chain joins TRBV10-1 to TRBJ2-7; no clear D gene. CDR3 length equals 14 residues. Germline CDR1 WNHNN, CDR2 SYGVQD (reference sequence).

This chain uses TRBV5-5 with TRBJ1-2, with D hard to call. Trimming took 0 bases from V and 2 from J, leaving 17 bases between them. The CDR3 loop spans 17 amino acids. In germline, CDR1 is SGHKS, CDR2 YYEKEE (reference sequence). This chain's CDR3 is CASSLDLGILGNYGYTF. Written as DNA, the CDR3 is TGTGCCAGCAGCTTGGACCTAGGGATCTTGGGCAACTATGGCTACACCTTC.

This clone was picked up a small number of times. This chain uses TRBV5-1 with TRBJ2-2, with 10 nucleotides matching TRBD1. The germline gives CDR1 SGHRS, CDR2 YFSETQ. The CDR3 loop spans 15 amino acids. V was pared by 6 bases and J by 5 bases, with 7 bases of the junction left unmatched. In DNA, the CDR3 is TGCGCCAGCAACAGAGGGACAGGGGAAACCGGGGAGCTGTTTTTT. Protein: CASNRGTGETGELFF.

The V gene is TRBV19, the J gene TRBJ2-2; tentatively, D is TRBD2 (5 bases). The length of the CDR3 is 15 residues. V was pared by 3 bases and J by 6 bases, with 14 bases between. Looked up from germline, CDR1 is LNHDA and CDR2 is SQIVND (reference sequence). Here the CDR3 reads CASSIQSGGPGELFF. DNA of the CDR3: TGTGCCAGTAGTATTCAATCAGGCGGGCCCGGGGAGCTGTTTTTT.

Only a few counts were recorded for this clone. Here the CDR3 DNA reads TGTGCCAGCAGCCCTCCCGGGGCGGGGGGGCTGGTTGAGCAGTTCTTC. This sequence encodes CASSPPGAGGLVEQFF. V gene TRBV27 combines with J gene TRBJ2-1; 9 nucleotides match TRBD2. Germline lookup yields CDR1 MNHEY and CDR2 SMNVEV (reference sequence). The V segment lost 6 bases and the J segment 9 bases; nucleotides outside the gene matches: 15. The CDR3 extends over 16 amino acids.

The CDR3 region is CASSLVSASGSSYNEQFF. The CDR3 region has the DNA TGTGCCAGCAGCTTAGTCTCGGCTAGCGGTAGCTCCTACAATGAGCAGTTCTTC. The chain uses TRBV7-3 and TRBJ2-1; 7 bases fit TRBD2. The CDR3 consists of 18 residues. Trimming took 2 bases from V and 0 from J; bases not matched to a gene: 10. CDR1 and CDR2 (germline): SGHTA, FQGTGA.

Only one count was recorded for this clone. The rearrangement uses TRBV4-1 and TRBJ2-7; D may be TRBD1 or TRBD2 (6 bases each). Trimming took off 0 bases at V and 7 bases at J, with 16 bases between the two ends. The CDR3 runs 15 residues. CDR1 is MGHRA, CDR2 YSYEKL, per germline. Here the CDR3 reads CASSQDPGALGEQYF. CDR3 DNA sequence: TGCGCCAGCAGCCAAGATCCGGGGGCGTTGGGGGAGCAGTACTTC.

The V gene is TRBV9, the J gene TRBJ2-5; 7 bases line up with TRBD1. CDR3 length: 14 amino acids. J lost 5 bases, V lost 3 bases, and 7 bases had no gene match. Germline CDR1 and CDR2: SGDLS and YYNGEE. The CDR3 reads CASSGTGGKETQYF. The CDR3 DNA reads TGTGCCAGCAGCGGGACAGGTGGGAAGGAGACCCAGTACTTC.

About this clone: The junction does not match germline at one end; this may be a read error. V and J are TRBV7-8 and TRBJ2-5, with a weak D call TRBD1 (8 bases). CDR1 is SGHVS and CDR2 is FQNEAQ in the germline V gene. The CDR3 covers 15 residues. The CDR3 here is CASSPWQGAGEAQYF. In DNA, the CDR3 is TGTGCCAGCAGCCCCTGGCAGGGGGCGGGAGAGGCCCAGTACTTC.

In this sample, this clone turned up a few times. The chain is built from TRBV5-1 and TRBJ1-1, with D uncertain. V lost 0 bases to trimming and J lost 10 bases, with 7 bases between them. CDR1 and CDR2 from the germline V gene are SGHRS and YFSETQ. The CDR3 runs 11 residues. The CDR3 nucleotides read TGCGCCAGCAGCTTGGGGCGCGGAGCTTTCTTT. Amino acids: CASSLGRGAFF.

CDR3 nucleotide sequence: TGTGCCAGCAGTTTGGGCGTCTACTACGAGCAGTACTTC. Translated: CASSLGVYYEQYF. The genes are TRBV6-5 and TRBJ2-7; D is uncertain. CDR3 size: 13 residues. Deletions cut 4 bases from V and 3 bases from J, with 10 bases between. The V gene's germline CDR1 is MNHEY and CDR2 SVGAGI.

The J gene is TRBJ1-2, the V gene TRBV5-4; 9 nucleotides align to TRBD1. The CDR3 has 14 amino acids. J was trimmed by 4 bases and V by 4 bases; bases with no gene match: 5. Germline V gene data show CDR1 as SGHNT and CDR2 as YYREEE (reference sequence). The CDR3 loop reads CASSRGQGIYGYTF. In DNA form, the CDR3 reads TGTGCCAGCAGCCGGGGACAGGGAATCTATGGCTACACCTTC.

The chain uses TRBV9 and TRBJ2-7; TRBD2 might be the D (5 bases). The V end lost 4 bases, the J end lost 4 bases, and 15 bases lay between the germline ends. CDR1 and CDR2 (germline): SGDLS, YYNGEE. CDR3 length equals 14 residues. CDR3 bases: TGTGCCAGCAGCCCAAGCTGGACGGGGTACGAGCAGTACTTC. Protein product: CASSPSWTGYEQYF.

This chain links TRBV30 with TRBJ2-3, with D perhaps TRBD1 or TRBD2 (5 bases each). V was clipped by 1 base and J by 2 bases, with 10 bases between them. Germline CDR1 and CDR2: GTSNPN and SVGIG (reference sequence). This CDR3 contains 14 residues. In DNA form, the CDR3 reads TGTGCCTGGAGTGAGGGGAGCGACACAGATACGCAGTATTTT. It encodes CAWSEGSDTDTQYF.

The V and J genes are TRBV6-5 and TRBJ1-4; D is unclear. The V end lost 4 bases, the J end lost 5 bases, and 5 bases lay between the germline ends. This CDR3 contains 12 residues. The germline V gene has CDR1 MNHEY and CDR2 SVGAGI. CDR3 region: CASSSMNEKLFF. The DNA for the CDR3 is TGTGCCAGCAGTTCCATGAATGAAAAACTGTTTTTT.

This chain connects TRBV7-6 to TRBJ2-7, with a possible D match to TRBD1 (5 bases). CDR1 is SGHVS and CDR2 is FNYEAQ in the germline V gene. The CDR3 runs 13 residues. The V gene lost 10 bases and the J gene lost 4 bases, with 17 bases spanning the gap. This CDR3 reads CATKPDSAYEQYF. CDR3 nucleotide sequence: TGTGCCACCAAACCTGACAGCGCGTACGAGCAGTACTTC. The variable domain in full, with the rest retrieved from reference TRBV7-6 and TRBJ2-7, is GAGVSQSPRYKVTKRGQDVALRCDPISGHVSLYWYRQALGQGPEFLTYFNYEAQQDKSGLPNDRFSAERPEGSISTLTIQRTEQRDSAMYRCATKPDSAYEQYFGPGTRLTVT.

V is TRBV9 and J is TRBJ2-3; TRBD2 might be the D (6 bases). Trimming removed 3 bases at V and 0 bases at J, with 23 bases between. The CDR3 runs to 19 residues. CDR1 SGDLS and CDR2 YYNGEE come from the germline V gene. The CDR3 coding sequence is TGTGCCAGCAGCGACGCCGCGGGACGGTCCGTAATGAGCACAGATACGCAGTATTTT. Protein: CASSDAAGRSVMSTDTQYF.

CDR3 in DNA: TGCGCCAGCAGTGTTCACACACTTACTAACTATGGCTACACCTTC. It yields the protein CASSVHTLTNYGYTF. The J gene is TRBJ1-2, the V gene TRBV10-2; D gene ambiguous. Trimming took 4 bases from V and 0 from J, leaving 12 bases between them. Looked up from germline, CDR1 is WSHSY and CDR2 is SAAADI. The length of the CDR3 is 15 residues.

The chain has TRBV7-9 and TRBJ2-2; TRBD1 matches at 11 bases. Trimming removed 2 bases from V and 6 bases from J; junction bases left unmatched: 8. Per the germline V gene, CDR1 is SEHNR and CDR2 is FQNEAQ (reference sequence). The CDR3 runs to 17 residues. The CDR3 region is CASSLLALDRGPGELFF. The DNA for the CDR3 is TGTGCCAGCAGCTTACTTGCTTTGGACAGGGGGCCCGGGGAGCTGTTTTTT.

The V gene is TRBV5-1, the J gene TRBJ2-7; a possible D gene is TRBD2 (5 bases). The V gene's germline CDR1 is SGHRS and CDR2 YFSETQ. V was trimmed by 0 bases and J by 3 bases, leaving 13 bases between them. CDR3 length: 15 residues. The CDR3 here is CASSLDRSGFYEQYF. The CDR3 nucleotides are TGCGCCAGCAGCTTGGATCGAAGCGGCTTCTACGAGCAGTACTTC.

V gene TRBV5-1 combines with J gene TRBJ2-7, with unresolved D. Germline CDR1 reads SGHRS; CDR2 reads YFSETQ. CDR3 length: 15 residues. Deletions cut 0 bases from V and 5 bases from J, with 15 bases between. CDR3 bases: TGCGCCAGCAGCTTGGGAACTGGGGTCTCAGACGAGCAGTACTTC. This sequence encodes CASSLGTGVSDEQYF.

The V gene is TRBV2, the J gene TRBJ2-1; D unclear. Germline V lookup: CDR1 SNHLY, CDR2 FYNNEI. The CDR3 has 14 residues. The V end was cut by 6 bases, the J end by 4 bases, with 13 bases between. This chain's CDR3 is CASSDAGAYNEQFF. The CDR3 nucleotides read TGTGCCAGCAGCGACGCCGGAGCGTACAATGAGCAGTTCTTC.

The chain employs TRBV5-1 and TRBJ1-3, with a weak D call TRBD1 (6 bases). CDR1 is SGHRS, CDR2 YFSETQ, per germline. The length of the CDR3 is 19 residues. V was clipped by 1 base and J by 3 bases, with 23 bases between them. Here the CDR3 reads CASSLQGTPGGGSGNTIYF. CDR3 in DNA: TGCGCCAGCAGCTTGCAAGGGACACCGGGAGGAGGTAGTGGAAACACCATATATTTT.

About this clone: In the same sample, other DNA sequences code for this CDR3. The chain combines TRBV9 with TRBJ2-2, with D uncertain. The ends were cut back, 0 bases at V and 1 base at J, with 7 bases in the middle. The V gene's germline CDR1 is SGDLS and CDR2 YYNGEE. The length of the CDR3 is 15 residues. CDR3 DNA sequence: TGTGCCAGCAGCGTAGGTGGGGTGAACACCGGGGAGCTGTTTTTT. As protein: CASSVGGVNTGELFF.